These 19 T cell receptor beta chains were sequenced from one sample in a study of blood T cell repertoires in COVID-19. The repertoire was sequenced with immunoSEQ multiplex PCR; TCRdb's copy has only in-frame clones and lacks some. The data contain a few hundred thousand clones, around nine tenths of them singletons. Sequenced input: peripheral blood. The receptors come from a woman in her 40s who had recovered from COVID-19.

Written as DNA, the CDR3 is TGTGCCAGCAGCTTGGTTATAGCCGAGCAGTACTTC. As protein: CASSLVIAEQYF. The chain combines TRBV5-5 with TRBJ2-7, with D hard to call. V was cut by 0 bases and J by 6 bases, with 7 bases left in between. The V gene's germline CDR1 is SGHKS and CDR2 YYEKEE (reference sequence). The CDR3 spans 12 residues.

The V gene is TRBV10-1, the J gene TRBJ1-1; D call uncertain. CDR1 WNHNN and CDR2 SYGVQD come from the germline V gene (reference sequence). With 6 bases removed from V and 1 base from J, the gap between germline ends came to 15 bases. CDR3 length: 15 amino acids. CDR3 protein: CASRARGSGNTEAFF. The CDR3 bases are TGCGCCAGCAGGGCCAGAGGGTCCGGGAACACTGAAGCTTTCTTT.

The chain has TRBV28 and TRBJ2-5, with 7 bases aligning to TRBD1. The CDR3 extends over 15 amino acids. Germline CDR1 is MDHEN and CDR2 is SYDVKM. The ends lost 4 bases at V and 1 base at J; junction bases unmatched: 6. CDR3 nucleotide sequence: TGTGCCAGCAGTTCGCCACAGGGGCTCCAAGAGACCCAGTACTTC. Residues: CASSSPQGLQETQYF.

The rearrangement joins TRBV6-5 to TRBJ1-1; D is possibly TRBD1 (5 bases). The V gene lost 6 bases and the J gene lost 1 base, with 9 bases spanning the gap. This CDR3 contains 13 residues. From germline, CDR1 is MNHEY and CDR2 SVGAGI. For the CDR3, the DNA is TGTGCCAGCAGCCTACAGGAGAACACTGAAGCTTTCTTT. Its translation is CASSLQENTEAFF.

The chain recombines TRBV29-1 with TRBJ1-1; D gene uncertain. From germline, CDR1 is SQVTM and CDR2 ANQGSEA. Trimming stripped 6 bases from V and 6 bases from J, with 11 bases between. The CDR3 is 11 amino acids. CDR3 in amino acids: CSVREGPEAFF. The CDR3 bases are TGCAGCGTACGGGAGGGCCCTGAAGCTTTCTTT.

The rearrangement joins TRBV24-1 to TRBJ2-1; weak D call: TRBD2 (7 bases). Trimming stripped 4 bases from V and 4 bases from J, with 25 bases between. Germline V CDR1 and CDR2: KGHDR, SFDVKD. CDR3 length equals 19 residues. Here the CDR3 reads CATSDPTGAGGSNYNEQFF. CDR3 nucleotides: TGTGCCACCAGTGACCCCACGGGGGCCGGCGGGAGTAATTACAATGAGCAGTTCTTC.

This chain connects TRBV11-2 to TRBJ2-7; 9 bases line up with TRBD1. The CDR3 contains 14 residues. J lost 2 bases, V lost 5 bases, and 4 bases had no gene match. From germline, CDR1 is SGHAT and CDR2 FQNNGV. The DNA for the CDR3 is TGTGCCAGCAGCCCGGGGACAGGGACCTACGAGCAGTACTTC. As protein: CASSPGTGTYEQYF.

This chain uses TRBV5-4 with TRBJ2-2, with 9 bases aligning to TRBD2. From germline, CDR1 is SGHNT and CDR2 YYREEE (reference sequence). The CDR3 spans 15 residues. Unmatched junction bases numbered 2, after V lost 0 bases and J lost 5 bases. The CDR3 here is CASSLGTSVTGELFF. The CDR3 coding sequence is TGTGCCAGCAGCTTGGGGACTAGCGTGACCGGGGAGCTGTTTTTT.

The chain employs TRBV19 and TRBJ1-1, with 7 bases lining up with TRBD1. CDR3 length: 15 amino acids. Trimming removed 5 bases from V and 1 base from J; junction bases left unmatched: 7. The germline V gene has CDR1 LNHDA and CDR2 SQIVND (reference sequence). This CDR3 reads CASSPDGTANTEAFF. For the CDR3, the DNA is TGTGCCAGTAGTCCCGACGGGACAGCGAACACTGAAGCTTTCTTT.

As for this clone: The same CDR3 arises from other DNA sequences in this sample as well. The chain couples TRBV2 to TRBJ1-5, with D hard to call. CDR1 SNHLY and CDR2 FYNNEI come from the germline V gene. The CDR3 is 13 amino acids. V was clipped by 6 bases and J by 4 bases, with 10 bases between them. The CDR3 here is CASSGGGNQPQHF. The DNA for the CDR3 is TGTGCCAGCAGCGGTGGAGGGAATCAGCCCCAGCATTTT.

This chain joins TRBV29-1 and TRBJ2-1; D possibly corresponds to TRBD2 (6 bases). Germline loops: CDR1 SQVTM, CDR2 ANQGSEA. V dropped 5 bases and J dropped 10 bases, with 21 bases sitting between them. This CDR3 comprises 14 residues. CDR3 protein: CSVTLGGLHGEQFF. Written as DNA, the CDR3 is TGCAGCGTTACCCTCGGGGGTCTACATGGCGAGCAGTTCTTC.

This clone was seen more than once but under ten times. The chain joins TRBV7-6 to TRBJ1-1; D is unresolved. V dropped 1 base and J dropped 2 bases, with 17 bases sitting between them. Germline-derived CDR1 and CDR2 are SGHVS and FNYEAQ. This CDR3 contains 17 residues. The CDR3 DNA is TGTGCCAGCAGCTTAGTCGTACGGGAATTCGTTAACACTGAAGCTTTCTTT. This encodes CASSLVVREFVNTEAFF.

The chain links TRBV20-1 to TRBJ2-2; D remains ambiguous. Trimming took 3 bases from V and 0 from J, leaving 8 bases between them. The germline CDR1 and CDR2 sequences are DFQATT and SNEGSKA (reference sequence). CDR3 length: 14 amino acids. CDR3 loop: CSASVFANTGELFF. The CDR3 bases are TGCAGTGCTAGTGTTTTCGCGAACACCGGGGAGCTGTTTTTT.

The chain carries TRBV2 and TRBJ1-5, with 7 nucleotides matching TRBD1. Germline-derived CDR1 and CDR2 are SNHLY and FYNNEI. V shed 8 bases, J shed 4 bases, and the junction held 14 bases outside the gene matches. CDR3 length: 16 residues. CDR3 coding DNA: TGTGCCAGCGGGTCGCCCGGAGGGGGCGCGAATCAGCCCCAGCATTTT. Amino acid sequence: CASGSPGGGANQPQHF.

The rearrangement links TRBV7-2 to TRBJ1-6; TRBD1 aligns across 10 bases. Germline V lookup: CDR1 SGHTA, CDR2 FQGNSA. V lost 4 bases and J lost 3; bases outside the gene matches: 6. The CDR3 extends over 17 amino acids. The CDR3 spells CASSSGTGALYNSPLHF. CDR3 DNA sequence: TGTGCCAGCAGCTCCGGGACAGGGGCCCTCTATAATTCACCCCTCCACTTT.

The gene calls are TRBV5-1 and TRBJ2-6; TRBD1 might be the D (6 bases). V was shortened by 4 bases and J by 1 base, with 18 bases between the two germline ends. There are 18 residues in the CDR3. Germline V gene lookup returns CDR1 SGHRS and CDR2 YFSETQ. This CDR3 is CASSPGHSYGSGANVLTF. Written as DNA, the CDR3 is TGCGCCAGCAGCCCGGGACACAGTTACGGGTCTGGGGCCAACGTCCTGACTTTC. Complete variable domain (other parts from reference TRBV5-1 and TRBJ2-6): KAGVTQTPRYLIKTRGQQVTLSCSPISGHRSVSWYQQTPGQGLQFLFEYFSETQRNKGNFPGRFSGRQFSNSRSEMNVSTLELGDSALYLCASSPGHSYGSGANVLTFGAGSRLTVL.

The chain combines TRBV3-1 (or the pseudogene TRBV3-2) with TRBJ2-5; a weak D match, TRBD2 (5 bases). This CDR3 contains 13 residues. V was clipped by 4 bases and J by 5 bases, with 11 bases between them. Germline assignment: CDR1 LGHDT and CDR2 YNNKEL (reference sequence). The CDR3 sequence: CASSPLERETQYF. The DNA of the CDR3 is TGTGCCAGCAGCCCCCTCGAGCGGGAGACCCAGTACTTC.

The chain is built from TRBV5-1 and TRBJ1-1; the D gene is possibly TRBD1 (6 bases). The CDR3 totals 15 residues. Germline V gene sequence: CDR1 SGHRS, CDR2 YFSETQ. With 0 bases removed from V and 4 bases from J, the gap between germline ends came to 13 bases. The CDR3 sequence is CASSLDPGVGTEAFF. The CDR3 DNA reads as TGCGCCAGCAGCTTGGATCCAGGGGTGGGCACTGAAGCTTTCTTT.

V is TRBV5-1 and J is TRBJ1-4; tentatively, D is TRBD1 (6 bases). The CDR3 consists of 16 residues. Germline CDR1 SGHRS, CDR2 YFSETQ. The V end was cut by 2 bases, the J end by 5 bases, with 16 bases between. The CDR3 spells CASSFSGGSGNEKLFF. CDR3 DNA sequence: TGCGCCAGCAGCTTCTCGGGGGGCTCGGGGAATGAAAAACTGTTTTTT.